This TCR beta chain was documented in a study of T cell changes during pregnancy in multiple sclerosis. Germline CDR1 SGHRS, CDR2 YFSETQ. The CDR3 spans 15 residues. V lost 4 bases to trimming and J lost 5 bases; unmatched junction nucleotides: 4. Here immunoSEQ multiplex PCR was the method, and the copy in TCRdb shows in-frame clones only, minus some. The repertoire holds approximately 28,000 clones, with 92% as singletons. This clone was detected only once. This sequence originates from a female donor in good health, enrolled as a control in a pregnancy study. The specimen comprised peripheral blood, sampled in the first trimester of pregnancy. This chain joins TRBV5-1 and TRBJ2-5; 14 bases match TRBD2. Written as DNA, the CDR3 is TGCGCCAGCAGCAAGGGACTAGCGGGGGCGGAGACCCAGTACTTC. Amino acid sequence: CASSKGLAGAETQYF.